This record looks at one T cell receptor (beta chain) sequence and its context. One base away lies a much larger clone, so this may be a sequencing read error. This entry is derived from a study of T-cell reconstitution after alpha-beta-depleted transplantation in children. Unique molecular identifiers tagged the TCRbeta library. From the PCR reads, TCRdb called clonotypes with MiXCR, one entry per CDR3 protein. The sample has 150,000 to 200,000 distinct CDR3 sequences; about 6.8% are singletons. From germline, CDR1 is SGHDT and CDR2 YYEEEE. The CDR3 contains 15 residues. Deletions cut 4 bases from V and 5 bases from J, with 15 bases between.

The material was PBMCs from the stem cell graft donor, obtained from the stem cell graft. The V gene is TRBV5-6, the J gene TRBJ2-2; possibly TRBD1 for D (5 bases). This TCR derives from a human donor who donated a stem cell graft to a child with Wiskott-Aldrich syndrome. The CDR3 bases are TGTGCCAGCAGCAATCCAGGGATTGGTACCGGGGAGCTGTTTTTT. As protein: CASSNPGIGTGELFF. Full variable domain (missing parts from reference TRBV5-6 and TRBJ2-2): DAGVTQSPTHLIKTRGQQVTLRCSPKSGHDTVSWYQQALGQGPQFIFQYYEEEERQRGNFPDRFSGHQFPNYSSELNVNALLLGDSALYLCASSNPGIGTGELFFGEGSRLTVL.